The 2 T cell receptor beta chains below were found in one sample sequenced in a study of human T cells and chemical hapten exposure. Documented time point: patch test 1, 2 weeks after DPC sensitization. Treatment described: therapeutic diphenylcyclopropenone sensitization with weekly scalp DPC. One entry per CDR3 protein, called by TCRdb with MiXCR from the RACE reads. The data show around 120,000 distinct CDR3 sequences, roughly an eighth seen once. Specimen: whole blood, collected in connection with sensitization to the hapten diphenylcyclopropenone (DPC). The receptor set was obtained from a man between 18 and 35 years old with alopecia areata. Some clones in this sample may be carry-over from other donors' samples.

This clonotype was observed a handful of times. V gene TRBV9 combines with J gene TRBJ2-5, with D tentatively TRBD2 (6 bases). Germline V lookup: CDR1 SGDLS, CDR2 YYNGEE. V was pared by 0 bases and J by 6 bases, with 15 bases between. This CDR3 region has 15 residues. The CDR3 bases are TGTGCCAGCAGCGTAGGTAGCGGAGGCCACCAGACCCAGTACTTC. It specifies CASSVGSGGHQTQYF. The variable domain in full, with the rest retrieved from reference TRBV9 and TRBJ2-5, is DSGVTQTPKHLITATGQRVTLRCSPRSGDLSVYWYQQSLDQGLQFLIQYYNGEERAKGNILERFSAQQFPDLHSELNLSSLELGDSALYFCASSVGSGGHQTQYFGPGTRLLVL.

This clonotype was seen ten or more times. This chain links TRBV7-6 with TRBJ1-5, with D hard to call. V lost 4 bases to trimming and J lost 0 bases, with 13 bases between them. The CDR3 is 16 residues long. Germline V CDR1 and CDR2: SGHVS, FNYEAQ. CDR3 amino acids: CASSSSAGYSNQPQHF. The CDR3 coding sequence is TGTGCCAGCAGCTCGTCGGCGGGGTATAGCAATCAGCCCCAGCATTTT.